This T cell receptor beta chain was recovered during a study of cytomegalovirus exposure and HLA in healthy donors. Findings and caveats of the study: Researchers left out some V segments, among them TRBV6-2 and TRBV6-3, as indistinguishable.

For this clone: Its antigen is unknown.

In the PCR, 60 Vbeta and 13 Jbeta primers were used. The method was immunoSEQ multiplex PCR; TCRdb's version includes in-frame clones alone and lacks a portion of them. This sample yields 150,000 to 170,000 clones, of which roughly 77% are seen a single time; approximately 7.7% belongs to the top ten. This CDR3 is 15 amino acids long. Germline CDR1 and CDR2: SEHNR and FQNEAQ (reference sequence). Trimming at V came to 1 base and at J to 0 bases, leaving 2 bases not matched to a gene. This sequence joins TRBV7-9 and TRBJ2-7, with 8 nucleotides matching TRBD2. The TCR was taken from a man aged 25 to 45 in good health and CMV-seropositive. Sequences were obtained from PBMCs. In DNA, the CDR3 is TGTGCCAGCAGCTTAGAAGGACTAGCCTCCTACGAGCAGTACTTC. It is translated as CASSLEGLASYEQYF.